The T cell receptor beta chain described here comes from a study of blood T cells in healthy people across ages. Findings and caveats of the study: Not knowing donor CMV status may have confounded expanded clonotype changes.

Worth noting for this clonotype: Its antigen is as yet unknown.

A second PCR, run for about 7 to 11 cycles, used a sample-barcoded 5' primer plus a J-beta primer mix. Each cDNA molecule was tagged by a template-switch adaptor with 12 random nucleotides. A single record per CDR3 protein comes from TCRdb applying MiXCR to the 5' RACE reads. The repertoire holds approximately 600,000 distinct CDR3 sequences, around three fifths seen once, with 30% to 45% in the top ten. The draw of peripheral blood yielded roughly 9.1 milliliters from each donor. What was sequenced was blood. The sequence came from a man aged 55 to 69 in good health.

This chain's CDR3 is CSVPPWGRETQYF. The CDR3 nucleotides read TGCAGTGTTCCCCCTTGGGGCCGGGAGACCCAGTACTTC. The J gene is TRBJ2-7, the V gene TRBV20-1, with a possible D match to TRBD1 (5 bases). The tail of the sequence fits TRBJ2-5 better, so the J call may be wrong. Per the germline V gene, CDR1 is DFQATT and CDR2 is SNEGSKA (reference sequence). CDR3 size: 13 residues.